The rows below give T cell receptor beta chains drawn from one sample of a study of monozygotic twins with inflammatory bowel disease. TCRdb derives one entry per CDR3 protein from the 5' RACE reads, leaving out DNA. The sample yields nearly 450,000 distinct CDR3 sequences, of which the top ten take up around 2.4%. Source material: blood. The origin of the receptors is a human donor with ulcerative colitis or Crohn's disease, or a healthy co-twin of an affected twin (not recorded which). Each CDR3 is given with its conserved first and last residue.

TRBJ1-5,TRBV20-1,14,CSARMGQNNQPQHF
TRBJ1-1,TRBV5-1,11,CASSLMGTAFF
TRBJ2-5,TRBV5-5,14,CASSFPGFQETQYF
TRBJ2-1,TRBV5-1,15,CASSLLQLTYNEQFF
TRBJ2-7,TRBV12-3/TRBV12-4,15,CASSLLRQKPYEQYF
TRBJ1-1,TRBV7-6,15,CASSLYVGRNTEAFF
TRBJ1-1,TRBV18,15,CASSPPQGRNTEAFF
TRBJ1-2,TRBV7-2,13,CASSLRNQGGYTF
TRBJ2-3,TRBV11-1,18,CASSMNAELAGETDTQYF
TRBJ1-6,TRBV6-5,13,CASTLGGRSPLHF
TRBJ1-2,TRBV7-2,14,CASSTQGGGYGYTF
TRBJ2-1,TRBV6-1,15,CASSPRQGVWNEQFF
TRBJ2-2,TRBV10-3,14,CAIRAGATTGELFF
TRBJ2-2,TRBV6-5,15,CASSYKLVYNGELFF
TRBJ2-7,TRBV7-2,17,CASSLQLAGGSSYEQYF
TRBJ2-7,TRBV7-2,13,CASSLVGSGEQYF
TRBJ2-7,TRBV6-5,13,CASSRTLAYEQYF
TRBJ2-1,TRBV19,15,CASKQEISSYNEQFF
TRBJ2-2,TRBV12-3/TRBV12-4,15,CASRGTSGGTGELFF
TRBJ1-2,TRBV4-1,17,CASSQGSLGALNYGYTF
TRBJ1-2,TRBV20-1,15,CSALEDREPNYGYTF
TRBJ2-2,TRBV29-1,14,CSVGLSANTGELFF
TRBJ2-4,TRBV12-3/TRBV12-4,19,CASSLGSIRDPLAKNMQYF
TRBJ2-2,TRBV6-4,14,CASREITNTGELFF
TRBJ2-1,TRBV12-3/TRBV12-4,13,CASSLLQGNEQFF
TRBJ1-5,TRBV19,16,CASSIGGGARGQPQHF
TRBJ2-1,TRBV7-3,15,CASSQTWTSGSPQFF
TRBJ2-1,TRBV29-1,12,CSVSDGYNEQFF
TRBJ2-1,TRBV27,15,CASSFRGSFVNEQFF
TRBJ2-7,TRBV3-1,14,CASSFWDRSYEQYF